The source of this TCR beta chain is a study of T cell responses to AZD1222 COVID-19 vaccine. Concerning this clone: Its matching antigen is unknown.

Findings of the study overall: Following two doses of AZD1222, Spike-specific TCR breadth and depth rose. Donors skewed white British and female; clonal diversity was possibly underestimated. Reports say nearly half of spike-specific TCRs go after unmutated variant regions. Spike-wide vaccine-associated CD4 TCRs dominated at 160-218 and 743-854.

Germline trimming cut 4 bases from V and 6 bases from J; bases unmatched to any gene: 5. CDR1 is LGHDT and CDR2 is YNNKEL in the germline V gene (reference sequence). CDR3 size: 15 residues. Clones were sequenced by immunoSEQ multiplex PCR, and TCRdb holds only the in-frame ones, with some missing. Found here are about 93,000 clones, roughly nine tenths of them singletons; the top ten hold 2.8%. The sequencing here drew on peripheral blood, taken on day 0 of MenACWY control vaccination. This sequence originates from an adult in good health. The V and J genes are TRBV3-1 (or the pseudogene TRBV3-2) and TRBJ2-2; TRBD2 agrees at 10 bases. The CDR3 here is CASSRTSGFPGELFF. CDR3 sequence (DNA): TGTGCCAGCAGCCGGACTAGCGGCTTCCCCGGGGAGCTGTTTTTT.